This TCR beta chain was obtained from a study of T cell repertoires in cytomegalovirus infection. The wider study: An indication of both CMV infection and matching HLA type came from public TCR beta signatures. Whole-study results and caveats: The ex vivo response showed dominance by HLA-C-restricted CMV-specific TCR beta clonotypes. The study identified carriers of CMV plus the relevant HLA from cumulative public TCR beta family frequency.

This clonotype was detected only a few times. The antigen is not known. TCRdb reprocessed the reads with MiXCR, giving one entry per CDR3 protein. The table has some 600,000 distinct CDR3 sequences, less than 25% seen once. The length of the CDR3 is 14 residues. Per the germline V gene, CDR1 is MDHEN and CDR2 is SYDVKM. Trimming took 5 bases from V and 5 from J, leaving 15 bases between them. The sample consisted of CD8+ T cells from PBMCs. J is TRBJ1-2 and V is TRBV28, with a weak D call TRBD1 (6 bases). The source of this sequence is a human donor in good health (CMV status not recorded). Some clones in this sample may be carry-over from other donors' samples. The CDR3 here is CASSPTTGIYGYTF. DNA for the CDR3: TGTGCCAGCAGTCCCACTACAGGGATTTATGGCTACACCTTC.